These 17 T cell receptor beta chains were sequenced from one sample in a study of cytomegalovirus exposure and HLA in healthy donors. Both 60 Vbeta primers and 13 Jbeta primers went into the PCR. Sequenced by immunoSEQ multiplex PCR; TCRdb stores in-frame clones only, minus some. The table lists around 220,000 clones, around three quarters of them singletons. Sequencing was carried out using PBMCs. These receptors originate from a man aged 40-49 years in good health and CMV-seronegative.

This clone is deemed medium-sized (0.01 to 0.1%). The chain links TRBV7-9 to TRBJ1-1, with 7 bases aligning to TRBD1. V lost 7 bases and J lost 4; bases outside the gene matches: 6. CDR1 and CDR2 from the germline V gene are SEHNR and FQNEAQ (reference sequence). The CDR3 is made up of 13 amino acids. CDR3 protein: CASIPPGGTEAFF. The CDR3 nucleotides read TGTGCCAGCATCCCGCCAGGGGGCACTGAAGCTTTCTTT. Combining the CDR3 with reference TRBV7-9 and TRBJ1-1 gives the whole variable domain DTGVSQNPRHKITKRGQNVTFRCDPISEHNRLYWYRQTLGQGPEFLTYFQNEAQLEKSRLLSDRFSAERPKGSFSTLEIQRTEQGDSAMYLCASIPPGGTEAFFGQGTRLTVV.

The gene calls are TRBV6-5 and TRBJ1-1, with D possibly matching TRBD1 (6 bases). Trimming took 5 bases from V and 7 from J, leaving 11 bases between them. The length of the CDR3 is 12 residues. Germline loops: CDR1 MNHEY, CDR2 SVGAGI. The chain's CDR3 is CASSGYRVEAFF. CDR3 coding DNA: TGTGCCAGCAGTGGATACAGGGTTGAAGCTTTCTTT.

The chain has TRBV6-5 and TRBJ1-5; 8 bases are shared with TRBD1. This CDR3 contains 14 residues. With 4 bases clipped from V and 7 bases from J, the junction kept 6 bases outside the gene matches. Germline CDR1 is MNHEY and CDR2 is SVGAGI. CDR3 sequence (DNA): TGTGCCAGCAGTTCCAACAGGGGGTTGCAGCCCCAGCATTTT. It specifies CASSSNRGLQPQHF.

This chain joins TRBV19 and TRBJ2-7, with 10 bases lining up with TRBD1. The CDR3 contains 14 residues. V lost 6 bases and J lost 6; bases outside the gene matches: 8. Per germline, CDR1 LNHDA and CDR2 SQIVND (reference sequence). As DNA, the CDR3 is TGTGCCAGTAGACTCGACAGGGGGCAAGGCGAGCAGTACTTC. Encoded protein: CASRLDRGQGEQYF. The full variable domain, completed using reference TRBV19 and TRBJ2-7, is DGGITQSPKYLFRKEGQNVTLSCEQNLNHDAMYWYRQDPGQGLRLIYYSQIVNDFQKGDIAEGYSVSREKKESFPLTVTSAQKNPTAFYLCASRLDRGQGEQYFGPGTRLTVT.

The table lists this clone with a count of one. The V gene is TRBV5-4, the J gene TRBJ2-5, with D possibly TRBD1 on 5 matching bases. The J call may be in error: the DNA end matches TRBJ2-7 better. The CDR3 totals 11 residues. Germline CDR1 SGHNT, CDR2 YYREEE (reference sequence). The CDR3 spells CASSQGVEQYF. The DNA for the CDR3 is TGTGCCAGTTCTCAAGGGGTCGAGCAGTACTTC.

The rearrangement links TRBV6-1 to TRBJ1-2; no reliable D call. V was trimmed by 2 bases and J by 6 bases, leaving 16 bases between them. The CDR3 has 15 amino acids. The germline V gene has CDR1 MNHNS and CDR2 SASEGT. The CDR3 is CASSEWGPSGNGYTF. DNA of the CDR3: TGTGCCAGCAGTGAATGGGGTCCCAGCGGAAATGGCTACACCTTC.

This chain uses TRBV5-1 with TRBJ2-3; a weak D match, TRBD2 (5 bases). This CDR3 contains 14 residues. Germline V gene sequence: CDR1 SGHRS, CDR2 YFSETQ. Trimming shortened V by 7 bases and J by 1 base, and 13 bases separated the two germline ends. This CDR3 is CASGGAVRTDTQYF. The DNA of the CDR3 is TGCGCCAGCGGCGGAGCGGTTCGCACAGATACGCAGTATTTT.

The chain carries TRBV30 and TRBJ1-2; 8 bases align to TRBD1. Germline V gene sequence: CDR1 GTSNPN, CDR2 SVGIG (reference sequence). The V and J ends lost 1 base and 4 bases, in that order; junction bases with no gene match: 2. The CDR3 extends over 13 amino acids. The CDR3 DNA reads as TGTGCCTGGAGTGCCGGGACAGGCTATGGCTACACCTTC. Its protein is CAWSAGTGYGYTF. Drawing the rest from reference TRBV30 and TRBJ1-2, the complete variable domain is SQTIHQWPATLVQPVGSPLSLECTVEGTSNPNLYWYRQAAGRGLQLLFYSVGIGQISSEVPQNLSASRPQDRQFILSSKKLLLSDSGFYLCAWSAGTGYGYTFGSGTRLTVV.

V and J are TRBV19 and TRBJ2-4; D unresolved. Germline V gene data show CDR1 as LNHDA and CDR2 as SQIVND (reference sequence). The CDR3 contains 13 residues. Between the trimmed V and J ends, which lost 8 bases and 5 bases, there was a span of 13 bases. The CDR3 sequence: CASRDVGQNIQYF. CDR3 DNA: TGTGCCAGTCGAGATGTGGGCCAAAACATTCAGTACTTC.

This sequence joins TRBV9 and TRBJ1-1, with D possibly TRBD1 on 6 matching bases. The germline V gene encodes CDR1 SGDLS and CDR2 YYNGEE. The CDR3 runs 15 residues. Trimming cost V 3 bases and J 4 bases, with 16 bases left between them. The CDR3 sequence: CASSDSSGGITEAFF. The CDR3 DNA follows: TGTGCCAGCAGCGATTCCAGTGGGGGCATCACTGAAGCTTTCTTT.

The chain couples TRBV28 to TRBJ1-4; 7 bases line up with TRBD1. V shed 7 bases, J shed 11 bases, and the junction held 19 bases outside the gene matches. This CDR3 is built from 16 residues. Looked up from germline, CDR1 is MDHEN and CDR2 is SYDVKM. This CDR3 reads CASTYGPTGRPEKLFF. CDR3 coding DNA: TGTGCCAGCACCTATGGGCCGACAGGGAGACCGGAGAAACTGTTTTTT.

This sequence joins TRBV5-1 and TRBJ2-1, with D possibly being TRBD2 (7 bases). V dropped 0 bases and J dropped 9 bases, with 16 bases sitting between them. CDR3 size: 15 residues. Germline CDR1 SGHRS, CDR2 YFSETQ. CDR3 region: CASSLAGGATSEQFF. CDR3 DNA: TGCGCCAGCAGCTTGGCTGGGGGGGCAACAAGTGAGCAGTTCTTC.

The chain recombines TRBV7-6 with TRBJ1-4, with TRBD1 identical over 8 bases. CDR1 and CDR2 from the germline V gene are SGHVS and FNYEAQ. The CDR3 covers 17 residues. With V trimmed by 0 bases and J by 2 bases, 5 bases remained unmatched. The CDR3 DNA is TGTGCCAGCAGCTTAGCGCTGGGACAGGAGACTAATGAAAAACTGTTTTTT. Amino acid sequence: CASSLALGQETNEKLFF.

The chain combines TRBV29-1 with TRBJ1-1; D not resolved. The CDR3 has 13 amino acids. Germline V gene lookup returns CDR1 SQVTM and CDR2 ANQGSEA. Trimming stripped 4 bases from V and 4 bases from J, with 13 bases between. CDR3 region: CSVGRGEGTEAFF. The CDR3 DNA follows: TGCAGCGTTGGACGTGGAGAGGGCACTGAAGCTTTCTTT.

This clone was seen just once. CDR3 protein: CSAYSGYEQYF. The CDR3 DNA reads as TGCAGCGCTTATAGCGGCTACGAGCAGTACTTC. V usage is TRBV29-1 and J usage is TRBJ2-7; D might be TRBD2 (6 bases). Germline assignment: CDR1 SQVTM and CDR2 ANQGSEA. The CDR3 totals 11 residues. V was clipped by 7 bases and J by 3 bases, with 10 bases between them.

This sequence joins TRBV19 and TRBJ2-5, with D perhaps matching TRBD1 (6 bases). In germline, CDR1 is LNHDA, CDR2 SQIVND (reference sequence). The CDR3 has 15 residues. V was pared by 5 bases and J by 3 bases, with 16 bases between. CDR3 region: CASSSGTSAKETQYF. CDR3 sequence (DNA): TGTGCCAGTAGTTCAGGGACATCGGCTAAAGAGACCCAGTACTTC.

The DNA for the CDR3 is TGTGCCAGCAGTTTAGGGGCGGCTAGCGGGAGGGCCCGTCAAGAGACCCAGTACTTC. Translation: CASSLGAASGRARQETQYF. V gene TRBV27 combines with J gene TRBJ2-5; 12 bases align to TRBD2. The germline CDR1 and CDR2 sequences are MNHEY and SMNVEV (reference sequence). This CDR3 has 19 amino acids. V lost 2 bases to trimming and J lost 2 bases; unmatched junction nucleotides: 12.